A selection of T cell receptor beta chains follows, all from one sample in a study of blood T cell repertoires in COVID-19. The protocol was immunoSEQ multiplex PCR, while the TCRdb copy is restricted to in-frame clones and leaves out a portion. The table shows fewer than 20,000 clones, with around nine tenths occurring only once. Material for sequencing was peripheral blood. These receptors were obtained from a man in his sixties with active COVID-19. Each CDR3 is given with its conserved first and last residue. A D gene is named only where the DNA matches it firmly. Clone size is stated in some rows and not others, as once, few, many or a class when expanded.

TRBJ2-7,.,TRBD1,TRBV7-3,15,CASSLTGTAAYEQYF,TGTGCCAGCAGCTTAACTGGGACAGCAGCCTACGAGCAGTACTTC
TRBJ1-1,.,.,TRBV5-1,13,CASSEGRYTEAFF,TGCGCCAGCAGCGAGGGCCGGTACACTGAAGCTTTCTTT
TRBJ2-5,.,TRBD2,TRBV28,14,CASSLRGGSETQYF,TGTGCCAGCAGTTTGCGGGGGGGCTCCGAGACCCAGTACTTC
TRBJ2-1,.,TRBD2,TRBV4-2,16,CASSQLTSGGADEQFF,TGTGCCAGCAGCCAACTTACTAGCGGGGGGGCGGATGAGCAGTTCTTC
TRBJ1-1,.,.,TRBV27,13,CASTGWGRTEAFF,TGTGCCAGTACAGGGTGGGGGCGCACTGAAGCTTTCTTT
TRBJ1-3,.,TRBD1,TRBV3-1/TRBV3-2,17,CASSPLQGAALGNTIYF,TGTGCCAGCAGCCCACTACAGGGGGCGGCGCTCGGAAACACCATATATTTT
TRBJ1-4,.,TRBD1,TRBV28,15,CASSTQGATNEKLFF,TGTGCCAGCAGCACGCAGGGGGCAACTAATGAAAAACTGTTTTTT
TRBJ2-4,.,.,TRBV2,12,CASSLAKNIQYF,TGTGCCAGCAGTCTAGCCAAAAACATTCAGTACTTC
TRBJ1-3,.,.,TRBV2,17,CASSEVATGLSGNTIYF,TGTGCCAGCAGTGAAGTTGCGACAGGCCTCTCTGGAAACACCATATATTTT
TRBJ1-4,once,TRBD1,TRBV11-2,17,CASSHNRRTGGNEKLFF,TGTGCCAGCAGCCATAACCGACGGACAGGGGGGAATGAAAAACTGTTTTTT